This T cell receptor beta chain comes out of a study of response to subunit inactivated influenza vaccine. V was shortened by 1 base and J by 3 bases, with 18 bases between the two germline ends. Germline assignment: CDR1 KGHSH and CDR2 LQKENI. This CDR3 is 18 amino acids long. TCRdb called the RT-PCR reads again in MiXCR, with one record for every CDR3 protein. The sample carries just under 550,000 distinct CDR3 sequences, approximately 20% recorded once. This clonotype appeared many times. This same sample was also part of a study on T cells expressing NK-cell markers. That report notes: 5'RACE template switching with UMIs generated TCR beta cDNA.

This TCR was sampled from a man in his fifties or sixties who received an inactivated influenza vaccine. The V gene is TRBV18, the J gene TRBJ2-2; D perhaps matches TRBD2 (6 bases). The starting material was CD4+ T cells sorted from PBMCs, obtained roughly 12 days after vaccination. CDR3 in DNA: TGTGCCAGCTCACCACGTGCGCGCGGGATACGTGACACCGGGGAGCTGTTTTTT. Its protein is CASSPRARGIRDTGELFF. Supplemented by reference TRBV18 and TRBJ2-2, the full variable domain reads NAGVMQNPRHLVRRRGQEARLRCSPMKGHSHVYWYRQLPEEGLKFMVYLQKENIIDESGMPKERFSAEFPKEGPSILRIQQVVRGDSAAYFCASSPRARGIRDTGELFFGEGSRLTVL.